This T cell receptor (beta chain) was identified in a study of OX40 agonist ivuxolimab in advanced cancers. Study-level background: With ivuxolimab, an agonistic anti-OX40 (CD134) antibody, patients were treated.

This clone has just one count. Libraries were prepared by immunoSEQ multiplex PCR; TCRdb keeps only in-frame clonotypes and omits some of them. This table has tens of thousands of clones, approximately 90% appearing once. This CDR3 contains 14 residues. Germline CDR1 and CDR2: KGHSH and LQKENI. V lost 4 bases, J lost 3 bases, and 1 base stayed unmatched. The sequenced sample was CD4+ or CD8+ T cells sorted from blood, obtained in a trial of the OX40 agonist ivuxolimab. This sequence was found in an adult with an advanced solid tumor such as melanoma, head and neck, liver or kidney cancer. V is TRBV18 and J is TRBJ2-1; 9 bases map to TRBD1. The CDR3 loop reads CASSRTGDYNEQFF. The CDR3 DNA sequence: TGTGCCAGCTCACGGACAGGGGACTACAATGAGCAGTTCTTC.